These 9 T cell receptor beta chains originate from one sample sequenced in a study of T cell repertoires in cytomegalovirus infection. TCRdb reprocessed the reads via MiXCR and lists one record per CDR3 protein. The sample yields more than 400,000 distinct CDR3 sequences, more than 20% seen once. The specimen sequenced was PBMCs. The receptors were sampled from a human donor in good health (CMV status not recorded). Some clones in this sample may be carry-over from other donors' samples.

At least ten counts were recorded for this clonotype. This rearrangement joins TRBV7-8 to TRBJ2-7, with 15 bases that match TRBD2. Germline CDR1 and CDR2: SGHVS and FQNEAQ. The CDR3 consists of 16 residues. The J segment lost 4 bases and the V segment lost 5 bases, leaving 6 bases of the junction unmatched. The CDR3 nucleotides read TGTGCCAGCAGCCCAGGACTAGCGGGAGGGACTTACGAGCAGTACTTC. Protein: CASSPGLAGGTYEQYF.

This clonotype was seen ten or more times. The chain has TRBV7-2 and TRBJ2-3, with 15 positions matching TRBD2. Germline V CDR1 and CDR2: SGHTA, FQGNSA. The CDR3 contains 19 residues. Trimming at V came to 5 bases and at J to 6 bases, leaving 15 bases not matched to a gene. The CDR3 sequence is CASSGRKGTSGRRPDTQYF. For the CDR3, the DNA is TGTGCCAGCAGCGGGCGGAAAGGGACTAGCGGGAGGAGGCCCGATACGCAGTATTTT. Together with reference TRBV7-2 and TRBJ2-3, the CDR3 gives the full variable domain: GAGVSQSPSNKVTEKGKDVELRCDPISGHTALYWYRQSLGQGLEFLIYFQGNSAPDKSGLPSDRFSAERTGGSVSTLTIQRTQQEDSAVYLCASSGRKGTSGRRPDTQYFGPGTRLTVL.

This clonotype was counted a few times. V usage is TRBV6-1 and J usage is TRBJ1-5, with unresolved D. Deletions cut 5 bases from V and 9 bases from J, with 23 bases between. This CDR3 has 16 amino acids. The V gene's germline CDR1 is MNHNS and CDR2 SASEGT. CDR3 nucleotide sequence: TGTGCCAGCAGTCATAGGGAGAAGGGTCCCTTGGTGCCCCAGCATTTT. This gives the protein CASSHREKGPLVPQHF.

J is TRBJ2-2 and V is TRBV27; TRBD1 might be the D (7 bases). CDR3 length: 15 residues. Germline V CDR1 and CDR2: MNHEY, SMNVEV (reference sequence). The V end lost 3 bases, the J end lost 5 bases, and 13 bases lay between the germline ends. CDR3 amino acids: CASSLMTGRTGELFF. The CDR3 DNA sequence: TGTGCCAGCAGTTTGATGACAGGGAGGACCGGGGAGCTGTTTTTT.

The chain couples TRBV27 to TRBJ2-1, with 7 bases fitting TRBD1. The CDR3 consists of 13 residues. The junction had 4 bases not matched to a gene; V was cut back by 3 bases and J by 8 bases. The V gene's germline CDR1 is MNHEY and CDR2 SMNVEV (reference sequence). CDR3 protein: CASSFLDRDEQFF. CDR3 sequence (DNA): TGTGCCAGCAGTTTCCTTGACAGGGATGAGCAGTTCTTC.

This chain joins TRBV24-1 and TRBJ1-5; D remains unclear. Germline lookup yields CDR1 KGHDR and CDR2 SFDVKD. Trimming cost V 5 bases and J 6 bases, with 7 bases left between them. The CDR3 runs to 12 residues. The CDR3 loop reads CATSGYGQPQHF. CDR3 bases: TGTGCCACCAGTGGGTACGGTCAGCCCCAGCATTTT.

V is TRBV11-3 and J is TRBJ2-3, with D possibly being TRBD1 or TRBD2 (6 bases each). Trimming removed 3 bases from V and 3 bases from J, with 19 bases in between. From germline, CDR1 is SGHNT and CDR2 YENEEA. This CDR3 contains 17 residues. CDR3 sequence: CASSLETGGGLTDTQYF. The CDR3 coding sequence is TGTGCCAGCAGCTTGGAGACAGGAGGGGGGTTAACAGATACGCAGTATTTT.

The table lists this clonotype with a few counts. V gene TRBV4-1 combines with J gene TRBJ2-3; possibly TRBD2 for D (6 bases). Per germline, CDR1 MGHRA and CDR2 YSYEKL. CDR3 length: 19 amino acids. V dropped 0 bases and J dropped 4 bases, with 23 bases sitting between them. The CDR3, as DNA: TGCGCCAGCAGCCAAGAGTGGGAGGCCCCGGGCGCTAGACCAGATACGCAGTATTTT. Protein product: CASSQEWEAPGARPDTQYF.

CDR3 coding DNA: TGTGCCAGCAGCACCAGGGTGCCCGGGGAGCTGTTTTTT. It translates to CASSTRVPGELFF. The chain combines TRBV9 with TRBJ2-2; D might be TRBD1 (5 bases). V was clipped by 4 bases and J by 6 bases, with 10 bases between them. Germline V gives CDR1 SGDLS, CDR2 YYNGEE. The CDR3 has 13 residues.